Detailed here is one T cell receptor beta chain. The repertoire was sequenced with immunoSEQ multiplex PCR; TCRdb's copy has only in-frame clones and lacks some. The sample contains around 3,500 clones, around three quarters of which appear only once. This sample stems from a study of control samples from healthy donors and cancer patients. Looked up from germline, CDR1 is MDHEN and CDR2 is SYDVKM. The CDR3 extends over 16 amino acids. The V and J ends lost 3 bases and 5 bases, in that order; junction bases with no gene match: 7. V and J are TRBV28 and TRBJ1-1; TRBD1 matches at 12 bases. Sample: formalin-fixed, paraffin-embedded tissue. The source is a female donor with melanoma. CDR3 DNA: TGTGCCAGCAGTTTCGGGACAGGGGGCGCGGGGACTGAAGCTTTCTTT. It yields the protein CASSFGTGGAGTEAFF.